This T cell receptor beta chain was sequenced during a study of cytomegalovirus exposure and HLA in healthy donors. The wider study: The study placed around 85% of its approximately 360 genotyped donors in the Caucasian-associated ancestry cluster. Study results and caveats: Sequencing probably produced one cluster of sequence variants that were highly shared. Specific recognition of CMV antigens was confirmed in vitro for three chains (all CMV-associated).

This CDR3 spans 13 amino acids. Looked up from germline, CDR1 is SQVTM and CDR2 is ANQGSEA. V was shortened by 2 bases and J by 3 bases, with 11 bases between the two germline ends. PCR involved 60 Vbeta and 13 Jbeta primers. TCRdb's copy holds only in-frame clones and misses some; the assay was immunoSEQ multiplex PCR. The table records 180,000 or so clones, 75% to 80% of them present only once. This clone was seen more than once but under ten times. Its matching antigen is unknown. The clonotype was recovered from a female donor in good health and CMV-seronegative. Sequenced input: PBMCs. This chain uses TRBV29-1 with TRBJ2-7; perhaps TRBD2 as D (6 bases). The CDR3 sequence is CSVETGADYEQYF. The CDR3 DNA reads TGCAGCGTTGAAACGGGAGCAGACTACGAGCAGTACTTC.